This is a list of T cell receptor beta chains from one sample in a study of T cell responses to AZD1222 COVID-19 vaccine. Measured with immunoSEQ multiplex PCR; TCRdb has only the in-frame clones, and not every one. The sample carries around 170,000 clones, under 95% recorded once. The sequences come from peripheral blood, collected on day 0 of AZD1222 vaccination. The receptors originated from an adult in good health. Each CDR3 is given with its conserved first and last residue. D genes are given only for firm matches. Not every row has a clone size; where given, it reads once, few, many or a size class.

NA,14,once,TRBV3-1/TRBV3-2,TRBJ2-7,TGTGCCAGCAGCCAAGACCCCACCTCCTACGAGCAGTACTTC,CASSQDPTSYEQYF
TRBD1,15,once,TRBV27,TRBJ2-3,TGTGCCAGCAGTAGCCGGACAGGGGGCACAGATACGCAGTATTTT,CASSSRTGGTDTQYF
NA,16,NA,TRBV28,TRBJ1-5,TGTGCCAGCAGTACAGGGAAGAGAGGAAGCAATCAGCCCCAGCATTTT,CASSTGKRGSNQPQHF
TRBD1,14,once,TRBV4-3,TRBJ1-5,TGCGCCAGCAGTCTCGGACAGGGTTATCAGCCCCAGCATTTT,CASSLGQGYQPQHF
NA,14,NA,TRBV7-8,TRBJ2-3,TGTGCCAGCAGCTTATCAGGGTTCGCAGATACGCAGTATTTT,CASSLSGFADTQYF
NA,14,NA,TRBV5-1,TRBJ1-1,TGCGCCAGCAGCCCGGGACGCAGTAATGCGGAAGCTTTCTTT,CASSPGRSNAEAFF
NA,13,NA,TRBV4-1,TRBJ2-7,TGCGCCAGCAGCAAACTACTCGGAAACGAGCAGTACTTC,CASSKLLGNEQYF
NA,17,NA,TRBV11-2,TRBJ2-3,TGTGCCAGCAGCTTTTTATTTACTGACTCTAGCACAGATACGCAGTATTTT,CASSFLFTDSSTDTQYF
TRBD1,15,NA,TRBV18,TRBJ1-3,TGTGCCAGCTCAGAGGGGACAGACTCTGGAAACACCATATATTTT,CASSEGTDSGNTIYF
NA,15,NA,TRBV27,TRBJ2-3,TGTGCCAGCAGTATATTAGTCGGGGGCACAGATACGCAGTATTTT,CASSILVGGTDTQYF
TRBD1,15,NA,TRBV5-1,TRBJ1-2,TGCGCCAGCAGCTTGGGGACAGGGGGCATCAACGGCTACACCTTC,CASSLGTGGINGYTF
NA,14,NA,TRBV6-4,TRBJ1-1,TGTGCCAGCAGGGACAGTTCTATGAACACTGAAGCTTTCTTT,CASRDSSMNTEAFF
NA,17,NA,TRBV10-3,TRBJ2-7,TGTGCCATCAGTGAGGTCGCGCTGAGGTTATCTCCCTACGAGCAGTACTTC,CAISEVALRLSPYEQYF
TRBD2,19,NA,TRBV3-1/TRBV3-2,TRBJ2-1,TGTGCCAGCAGCCCAGACCGGACTAGCGGGAGGTCCACTCGAGGCGAGCAGTTCTTC,CASSPDRTSGRSTRGEQFF
NA,13,NA,TRBV18,TRBJ2-7,TGTGCCAGCTCACCACCGTCTTCCTACGAGCAGTACTTC,CASSPPSSYEQYF
TRBD2,20,NA,TRBV6-6,TRBJ2-2,TGTGCCAGCAGCCCGTCAAGAGGAAGCGGGAGGCTCGTGGGGACCGGGGAGCTGTTTTTT,CASSPSRGSGRLVGTGELFF
NA,19,NA,TRBV4-2,TRBJ1-5,TGTGCCAGCAGCCAAGATGTGTCGGGTCCTGAGAATAGCAATCAGCCCCAGCATTTT,CASSQDVSGPENSNQPQHF
NA,17,once,TRBV14,TRBJ2-7,TGTGCCAGCAGCCAAGATACAAGCCCTCGGGGGAGCTACGAGCAGTACTTC,CASSQDTSPRGSYEQYF
NA,15,NA,TRBV7-2,TRBJ1-6,TGTGCCAGCAGCTTAGGTCCAGGGGATAATTCACCCCTCCACTTT,CASSLGPGDNSPLHF
NA,13,NA,TRBV4-2,TRBJ2-1,TGTGCCAGCAGCCGATTAGCAGTGGATGAGCAGTTCTTC,CASSRLAVDEQFF
TRBD2,16,NA,TRBV7-2,TRBJ2-5,TGTGCCAGCAGCTTCCCGGGACTAGCGGGGGGAGAGACCCAGTACTTC,CASSFPGLAGGETQYF
NA,19,NA,TRBV28,TRBJ1-1,TGTGCCAGCGTGGGAGAATATACAGGGCTCATATATATGAACACTGAAGCTTTCTTT,CASVGEYTGLIYMNTEAFF
TRBD2,15,NA,TRBV7-9,TRBJ2-1,TGTGCCAGCAGCTTAGCGGCGGGGGAATACAATGAGCAGTTCTTC,CASSLAAGEYNEQFF
NA,14,once,TRBV5-1,TRBJ1-2,TGCGCCAGCAGCCCCGGGGATCCTTCTATTGGCTACACCTTC,CASSPGDPSIGYTF
TRBD1,15,NA,TRBV7-2,TRBJ1-4,TGTGCCAGCAGCGTAGACAGGGGGAGATACGAAAAACTGTTTTTT,CASSVDRGRYEKLFF
TRBD1,15,NA,TRBV25-1,TRBJ2-2,TGTGCCAGCACTGGCGGACAGGCCGGCACCGGGGAGCTGTTTTTT,CASTGGQAGTGELFF
TRBD2,17,NA,TRBV9,TRBJ2-1,TGTGCCAGCAGCGTAGGCCTAGCGGGGGGGCTGTACAATGAGCAGTTCTTC,CASSVGLAGGLYNEQFF
TRBD1,14,NA,TRBV27,TRBJ1-1,TGTGCCAGCAGTTTAAGGGGGCCCATCACTGAAGCTTTCTTT,CASSLRGPITEAFF
TRBD1,17,NA,TRBV14,TRBJ2-5,TGTGCCAGCAGCCAACCCGGAGCCAGGACAGGGCCAGAGACCCAGTACTTC,CASSQPGARTGPETQYF
TRBD1,13,NA,TRBV2,TRBJ1-2,TGTGCCAGCAGCGGACAGGGCTACTATGGCTACACCTTC,CASSGQGYYGYTF
NA,19,NA,TRBV7-6,TRBJ2-1,TGTGCCAGCAGCTTAGCGTTTCGTCTCGTCGGGGGTCCCCCGGGGGAGCAGTTCTTC,CASSLAFRLVGGPPGEQFF
NA,16,once,TRBV5-4,TRBJ2-1,TGTGCCAGCAGCTTGAGCAAGGATGTGACCTACAATGAGCAGTTCTTC,CASSLSKDVTYNEQFF
NA,16,NA,TRBV19,TRBJ1-5,TGTGCCAGTAGTTCCTTTTACCGCCAGGCCAATCAGCCCCAGCATTTT,CASSSFYRQANQPQHF
NA,16,NA,TRBV6-1,TRBJ1-5,TGTGCCAGCAGTGAAGCTAGGGTGGGTAGCAATCAGCCCCAGCATTTT,CASSEARVGSNQPQHF
NA,15,NA,TRBV18,TRBJ1-2,TGTGCCAGCTCACCACCGACCCACCCAGACTATGGCTACACCTTC,CASSPPTHPDYGYTF
TRBD2,16,NA,TRBV7-6,TRBJ2-1,TGTGCCAGCAGCGTGAGCGGGGGCAACACCTACAATGAGCAGTTCTTC,CASSVSGGNTYNEQFF
NA,13,NA,TRBV27,TRBJ1-2,TGTGCCAGCAGTCCGACGCCCCGTTATGGCTACACCTTC,CASSPTPRYGYTF
NA,16,NA,TRBV7-2,TRBJ2-1,TGTGCCAGCAGCTTAGAGTGGGGGGATCCCTACAATGAGCAGTTCTTC,CASSLEWGDPYNEQFF
NA,15,NA,TRBV6-1,TRBJ1-1,TGTGCCAGCAGTGATTGGGGCAGCCCTAACACTGAAGCTTTCTTT,CASSDWGSPNTEAFF
TRBD2,16,NA,TRBV6-1,TRBJ2-1,TGTGCCAGCAGTGAGATGGGACTAGGGGTCTACAATGAGCAGTTCTTC,CASSEMGLGVYNEQFF
NA,14,NA,TRBV27,TRBJ2-7,TGTGCCAGCAGTTTCCGGGGACAAGCCTACGAGCAGTACTTC,CASSFRGQAYEQYF
NA,17,NA,TRBV19,TRBJ1-5,TGTGCCAGTAGTTTCACCCACCTAGCGCTGGCAGGGCAGCCCCAGCATTTT,CASSFTHLALAGQPQHF
NA,14,NA,TRBV12-2,TRBJ1-5,TGTGCAAGTCGCCGAGGACGGTTCAATCAGCCCCAGCATTTT,CASRRGRFNQPQHF
TRBD1,17,NA,TRBV3-1/TRBV3-2,TRBJ2-7,TGTGCCAGCAGCCAGCCAGGACAGGGGGGAGGGTCGTACGAGCAGTACTTC,CASSQPGQGGGSYEQYF
TRBD1,13,NA,TRBV7-9,TRBJ1-2,TGTGCCAGCAGCTTAGGTCAGGGGGGCGGCTACACCTTC,CASSLGQGGGYTF
TRBD1,14,NA,TRBV15,TRBJ2-7,TGTGCCACCAGCAGAGCTACAGGGGGCGCTCGGCAGTACTTC,CATSRATGGARQYF
TRBD2,15,NA,TRBV9,TRBJ2-7,TGTGCCAGCAGCGTAGGGACTAGCGTTTTTTACGAGCAGTACTTC,CASSVGTSVFYEQYF